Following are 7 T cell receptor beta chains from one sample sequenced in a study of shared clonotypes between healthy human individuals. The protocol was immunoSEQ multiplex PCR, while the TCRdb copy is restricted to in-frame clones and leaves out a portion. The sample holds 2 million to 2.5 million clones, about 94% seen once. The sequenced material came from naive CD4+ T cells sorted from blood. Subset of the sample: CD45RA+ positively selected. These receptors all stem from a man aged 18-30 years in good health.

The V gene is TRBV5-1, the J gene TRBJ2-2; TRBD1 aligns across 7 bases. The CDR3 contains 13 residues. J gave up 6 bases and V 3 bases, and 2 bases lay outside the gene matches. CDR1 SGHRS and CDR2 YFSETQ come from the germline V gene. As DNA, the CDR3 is TGCGCCAGCAGCTGGGGGACAGCCGGGGAGCTGTTTTTT. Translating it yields CASSWGTAGELFF.

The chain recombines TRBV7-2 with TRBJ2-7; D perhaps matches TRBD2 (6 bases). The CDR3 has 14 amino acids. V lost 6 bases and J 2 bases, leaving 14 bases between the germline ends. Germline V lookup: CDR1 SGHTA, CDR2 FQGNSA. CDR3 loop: CASRVRREAYEQYF. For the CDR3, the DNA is TGTGCCAGCAGGGTCAGGAGGGAGGCCTACGAGCAGTACTTC.

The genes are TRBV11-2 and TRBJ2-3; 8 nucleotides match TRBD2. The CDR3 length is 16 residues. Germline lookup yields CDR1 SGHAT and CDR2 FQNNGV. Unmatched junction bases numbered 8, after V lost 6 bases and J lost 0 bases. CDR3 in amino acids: CASSPLAGPSTDTQYF. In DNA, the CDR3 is TGTGCCAGCAGTCCATTAGCGGGACCTAGCACAGATACGCAGTATTTT.

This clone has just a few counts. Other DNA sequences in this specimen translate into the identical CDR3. The CDR3 region is CASSLGGSNQPQHF. The CDR3 bases are TGTGCCAGCAGTTTAGGCGGAAGCAATCAGCCCCAGCATTTT. The chain has TRBV28 and TRBJ1-5, with D hard to call. The CDR3 runs to 14 residues. Trimming cost V 2 bases and J 1 base, with 6 bases left between them. CDR1 is MDHEN, CDR2 SYDVKM, per germline.

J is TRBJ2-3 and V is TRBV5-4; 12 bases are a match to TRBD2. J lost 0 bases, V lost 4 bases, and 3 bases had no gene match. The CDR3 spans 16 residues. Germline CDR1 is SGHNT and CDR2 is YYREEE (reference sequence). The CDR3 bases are TGTGCCAGCAGCACCGGACTAGCGGGAAGCACAGATACGCAGTATTTT. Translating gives CASSTGLAGSTDTQYF.

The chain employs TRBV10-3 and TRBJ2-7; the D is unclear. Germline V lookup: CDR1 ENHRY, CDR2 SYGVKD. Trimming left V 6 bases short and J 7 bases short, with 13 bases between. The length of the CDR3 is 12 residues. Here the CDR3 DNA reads TGTGCCATCAGCCCCCTCCCAGAAGAGCAGTACTTC. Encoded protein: CAISPLPEEQYF.

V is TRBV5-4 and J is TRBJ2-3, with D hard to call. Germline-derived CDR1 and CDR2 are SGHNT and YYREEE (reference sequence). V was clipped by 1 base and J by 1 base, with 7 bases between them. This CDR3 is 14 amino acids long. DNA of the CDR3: TGTGCCAGCAGCTTGAGTCTGGGCACAGATACGCAGTATTTT. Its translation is CASSLSLGTDTQYF. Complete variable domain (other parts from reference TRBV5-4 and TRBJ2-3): ETGVTQSPTHLIKTRGQQVTLRCSSQSGHNTVSWYQQALGQGPQFIFQYYREEENGRGNFPPRFSGLQFPNYSSELNVNALELDDSALYLCASSLSLGTDTQYFGPGTRLTVL.